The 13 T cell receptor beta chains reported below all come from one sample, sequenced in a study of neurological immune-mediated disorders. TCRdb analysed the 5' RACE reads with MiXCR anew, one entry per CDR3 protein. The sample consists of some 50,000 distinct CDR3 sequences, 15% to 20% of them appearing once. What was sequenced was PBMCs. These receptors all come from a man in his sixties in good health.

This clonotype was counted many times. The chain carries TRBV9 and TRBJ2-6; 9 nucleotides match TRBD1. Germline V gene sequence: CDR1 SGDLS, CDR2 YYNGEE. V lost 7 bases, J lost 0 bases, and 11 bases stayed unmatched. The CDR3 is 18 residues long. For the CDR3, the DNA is TGTGCCAGCCATACGGGGGACAGGGTAAACTCTGGGGCCAACGTCCTGACTTTC. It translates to CASHTGDRVNSGANVLTF.

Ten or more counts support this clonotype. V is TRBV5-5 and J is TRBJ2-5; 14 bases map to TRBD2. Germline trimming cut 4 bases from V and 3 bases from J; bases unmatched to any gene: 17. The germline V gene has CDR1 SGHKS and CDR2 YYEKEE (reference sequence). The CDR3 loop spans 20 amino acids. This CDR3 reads CASSPEGLAGARAGEETQYF. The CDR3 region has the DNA TGTGCCAGCAGCCCGGAGGGACTAGCGGGAGCCCGAGCGGGGGAAGAGACCCAGTACTTC. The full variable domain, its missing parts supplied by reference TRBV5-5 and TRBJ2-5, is DAGVTQSPTHLIKTRGQQVTLRCSPISGHKSVSWYQQVLGQGPQFIFQYYEKEERGRGNFPDRFSARQFPNYSSELNVNALLLGDSALYLCASSPEGLAGARAGEETQYFGPGTRLLVL.

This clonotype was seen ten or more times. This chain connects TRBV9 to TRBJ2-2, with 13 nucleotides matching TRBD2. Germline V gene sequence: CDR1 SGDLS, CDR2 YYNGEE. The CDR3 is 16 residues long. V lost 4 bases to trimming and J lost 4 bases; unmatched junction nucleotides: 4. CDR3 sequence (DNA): TGTGCCAGCAGCACCAGGACTAGCGGGGGCACCGGGGAGCTGTTTTTT. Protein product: CASSTRTSGGTGELFF. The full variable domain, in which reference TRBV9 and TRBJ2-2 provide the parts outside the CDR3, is DSGVTQTPKHLITATGQRVTLRCSPRSGDLSVYWYQQSLDQGLQFLIQYYNGEERAKGNILERFSAQQFPDLHSELNLSSLELGDSALYFCASSTRTSGGTGELFFGEGSRLTVL.

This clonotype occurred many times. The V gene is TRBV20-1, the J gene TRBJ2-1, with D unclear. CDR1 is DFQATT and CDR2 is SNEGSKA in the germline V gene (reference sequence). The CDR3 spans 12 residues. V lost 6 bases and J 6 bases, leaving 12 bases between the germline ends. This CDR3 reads CSALRPPNEQFF. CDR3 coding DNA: TGCAGTGCCCTCAGACCCCCCAATGAGCAGTTCTTC.

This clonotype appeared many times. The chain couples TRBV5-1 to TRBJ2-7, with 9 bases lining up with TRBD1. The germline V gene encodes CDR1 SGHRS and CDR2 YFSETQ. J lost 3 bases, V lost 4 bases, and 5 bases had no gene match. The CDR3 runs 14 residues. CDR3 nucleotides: TGCGCCAGCAGCCCCGAGACAGGGGGCTACGAGCAGTACTTC. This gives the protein CASSPETGGYEQYF.

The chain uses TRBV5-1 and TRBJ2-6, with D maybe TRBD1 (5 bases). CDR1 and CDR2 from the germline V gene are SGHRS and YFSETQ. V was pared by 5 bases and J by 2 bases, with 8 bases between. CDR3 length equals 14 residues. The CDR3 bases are TGCGCCAGCAGAGGGGTCACTGGGGCCAACGTCCTGACTTTC. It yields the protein CASRGVTGANVLTF. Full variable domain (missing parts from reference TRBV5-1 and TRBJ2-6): KAGVTQTPRYLIKTRGQQVTLSCSPISGHRSVSWYQQTPGQGLQFLFEYFSETQRNKGNFPGRFSGRQFSNSRSEMNVSTLELGDSALYLCASRGVTGANVLTFGAGSRLTVL.

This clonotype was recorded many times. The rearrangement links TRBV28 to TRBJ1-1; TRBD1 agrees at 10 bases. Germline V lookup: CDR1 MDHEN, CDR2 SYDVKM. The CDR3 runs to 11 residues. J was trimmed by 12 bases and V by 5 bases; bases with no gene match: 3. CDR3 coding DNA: TGTGCCAGCAGTCCGACAGGGGGCACTTTCTTT. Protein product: CASSPTGGTFF.

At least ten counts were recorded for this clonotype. CDR3 sequence: CASSFPGELFF. In DNA form, the CDR3 reads TGCGCCAGCAGCTTTCCCGGGGAGCTGTTTTTT. The rearrangement joins TRBV5-1 to TRBJ2-2, with D unclear. V was shortened by 2 bases and J by 6 bases, with 2 bases between the two germline ends. This CDR3 is built from 11 residues. Per germline, CDR1 SGHRS and CDR2 YFSETQ.

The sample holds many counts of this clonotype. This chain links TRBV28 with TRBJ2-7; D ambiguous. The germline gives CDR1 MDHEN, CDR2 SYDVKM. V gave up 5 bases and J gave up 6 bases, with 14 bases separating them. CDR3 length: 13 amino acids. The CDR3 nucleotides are TGTGCCAGCAGTCCCCCGCGAGTTCGCGAGCAGTACTTC. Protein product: CASSPPRVREQYF.

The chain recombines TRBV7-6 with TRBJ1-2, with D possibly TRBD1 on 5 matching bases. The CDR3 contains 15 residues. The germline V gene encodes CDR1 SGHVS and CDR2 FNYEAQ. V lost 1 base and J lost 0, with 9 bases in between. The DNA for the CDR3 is TGTGCCAGCAGCTTAGGGGGCAGGGCTAACTATGGCTACACCTTC. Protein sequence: CASSLGGRANYGYTF.

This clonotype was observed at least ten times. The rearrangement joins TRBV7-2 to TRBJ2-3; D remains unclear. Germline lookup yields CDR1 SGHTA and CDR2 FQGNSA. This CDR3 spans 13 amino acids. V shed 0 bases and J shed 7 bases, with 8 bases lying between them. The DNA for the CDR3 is TGTGCCAGCAGCTTAGCGTCCGTAAATACGCAGTATTTT. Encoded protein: CASSLASVNTQYF. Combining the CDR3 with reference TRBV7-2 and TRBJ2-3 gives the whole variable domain GAGVSQSPSNKVTEKGKDVELRCDPISGHTALYWYRQSLGQGLEFLIYFQGNSAPDKSGLPSDRFSAERTGGSVSTLTIQRTQQEDSAVYLCASSLASVNTQYFGPGTRLTVL.

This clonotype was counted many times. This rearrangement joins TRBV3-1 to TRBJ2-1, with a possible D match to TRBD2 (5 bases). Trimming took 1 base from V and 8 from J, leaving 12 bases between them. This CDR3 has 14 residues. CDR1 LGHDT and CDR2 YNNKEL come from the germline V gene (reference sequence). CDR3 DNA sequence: TGTGCCAGCAGCCAAGGTCCGGGGAACCATGAGCAGTTCTTC. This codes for CASSQGPGNHEQFF.

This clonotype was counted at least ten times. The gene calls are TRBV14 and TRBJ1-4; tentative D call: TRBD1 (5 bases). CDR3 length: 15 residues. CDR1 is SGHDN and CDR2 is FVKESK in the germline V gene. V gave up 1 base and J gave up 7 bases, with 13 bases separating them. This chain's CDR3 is CASSQAGTFPEKLFF. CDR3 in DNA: TGTGCCAGCAGCCAAGCGGGGACCTTCCCTGAAAAACTGTTTTTT. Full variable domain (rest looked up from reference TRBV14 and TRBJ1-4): EAGVTQFPSHSVIEKGQTVTLRCDPISGHDNLYWYRRVMGKEIKFLLHFVKESKQDESGMPNNRFLAERTGGTYSTLKVQPAELEDSGVYFCASSQAGTFPEKLFFGSGTQLSVL.